The 29 T cell receptor beta chains presented below share a single source sample, sequenced in a study of T cells in localized non-small cell lung cancer. The method was immunoSEQ multiplex PCR; TCRdb's version includes in-frame clones alone and lacks a portion of them. Among more than 1,100 clones listed, roughly 22% were seen once. The sequences come from normal lung tissue next to the tumor, collected before any cancer treatment. Receptors were obtained from a female donor older than 55 with stage II squamous cell lung carcinoma.

This clone was seen only a few times. This rearrangement joins TRBV14 to TRBJ1-1; D is undetermined. The CDR3 is made up of 13 amino acids. Germline V gives CDR1 SGHDN, CDR2 FVKESK. V dropped 10 bases and J dropped 0 bases, with 12 bases sitting between them. CDR3: CATSKGVNTEAFF. CDR3 nucleotide sequence: TGTGCCACCTCGAAGGGAGTGAACACTGAAGCTTTCTTT.

This rearrangement joins TRBV19 to TRBJ2-3; 8 nucleotides agree with TRBD2. This CDR3 contains 13 residues. J gave up 9 bases and V 3 bases, and 5 bases lay outside the gene matches. Germline lookup yields CDR1 LNHDA and CDR2 SQIVND (reference sequence). CDR3 residues: CASSMGTSLTQYF. In DNA, the CDR3 is TGTGCCAGTAGTATGGGGACTAGTTTGACGCAGTATTTT.

This clone has just a few counts. This rearrangement joins TRBV11-3 to TRBJ1-2; D is possibly TRBD1 (6 bases). This CDR3 is built from 15 residues. Germline CDR1 SGHNT, CDR2 YENEEA. V was shortened by 2 bases and J by 4 bases, with 14 bases between the two germline ends. Here the CDR3 reads CASSLPLWGPYGYTF. The DNA for the CDR3 is TGTGCCAGCAGCTTACCATTATGGGGGCCCTATGGCTACACCTTC.

This sequence joins TRBV28 and TRBJ2-5; possible D gene TRBD1, 6 bases. V lost 7 bases, J lost 2 bases, and 11 bases lay in between. CDR3 size: 13 residues. Germline V gives CDR1 MDHEN, CDR2 SYDVKM. CDR3 in DNA: TGTGCCAGCAACAGACAGGTTCAAGAGACCCAGTACTTC. Protein sequence: CASNRQVQETQYF.

This sequence joins TRBV9 and TRBJ1-2; weak D call: TRBD1 (6 bases). The CDR3 spans 15 residues. The V and J ends lost 5 bases and 5 bases respectively, with 19 bases between them. In germline, CDR1 is SGDLS, CDR2 YYNGEE. The CDR3 here is CASSEAGARRYGYTF. The CDR3 region has the DNA TGTGCCAGCAGTGAAGCGGGGGCACGACGGTATGGCTACACCTTC.

The rearrangement uses TRBV11-3 and TRBJ1-1, with D unresolved. Trimming took 5 bases from V and 1 from J, leaving 11 bases between them. Germline V gene lookup returns CDR1 SGHNT and CDR2 YENEEA. The CDR3 length is 14 residues. The CDR3 nucleotides are TGTGCCAGCAGCGATTGGCGGGGGAACACTGAAGCTTTCTTT. This sequence encodes CASSDWRGNTEAFF.

This clone is large within its sample. The V call is TRBV4-1, the J call TRBJ1-5; D is unclear. The CDR3 totals 16 residues. Germline CDR1 and CDR2: MGHRA and YSYEKL. The V end lost 4 bases, the J end lost 0 bases, and 13 bases lay between the germline ends. Here the CDR3 DNA reads TGCGCCAGCAGCCCCGTCCTCGGCACTAGCAATCAGCCCCAGCATTTT. Encoded protein: CASSPVLGTSNQPQHF.

The chain employs TRBV6-8 and TRBJ1-4, with D uncertain. CDR1 is MNHGY, CDR2 SAAAGT, per germline. The V and J ends lost 5 bases and 8 bases respectively, with 24 bases between them. This CDR3 region has 17 residues. The CDR3 loop is CASSGVRAGLPGEKLFF. The CDR3 nucleotides read TGTGCCAGCAGTGGTGTAAGGGCGGGCCTTCCAGGCGAAAAACTGTTTTTT.

This clone was observed a few times. The J gene is TRBJ2-1, the V gene TRBV6-8; 8 nucleotides agree with TRBD1. This CDR3 region has 17 residues. The germline V gene encodes CDR1 MNHGY and CDR2 SAAAGT. Germline trimming cut 0 bases from V and 6 bases from J; bases unmatched to any gene: 10. CDR3 protein: CASSYSGAGGKGNEQFF. As DNA, the CDR3 is TGTGCCAGCAGTTACTCTGGGGCAGGGGGCAAAGGCAATGAGCAGTTCTTC.

The chain recombines TRBV19 with TRBJ2-5; 9 bases line up with TRBD2. Germline CDR1 is LNHDA and CDR2 is SQIVND (reference sequence). Trimming at V came to 6 bases and at J to 5 bases, leaving 10 bases not matched to a gene. This CDR3 is built from 15 residues. The CDR3 here is CASRGIAGEGETQYF. The DNA of the CDR3 is TGTGCCAGTAGAGGGATAGCGGGAGAGGGCGAGACCCAGTACTTC.

By proportion, this clone is large. V and J are TRBV28 and TRBJ1-1; D call uncertain. CDR3 length: 14 amino acids. Trimming took off 7 bases at V and 1 base at J, with 13 bases between the two ends. Looked up from germline, CDR1 is MDHEN and CDR2 is SYDVKM. As DNA, the CDR3 is TGTGCCAGCACCTTGTCGGGTTGGAACACTGAAGCTTTCTTT. Its protein product is CASTLSGWNTEAFF. The complete variable domain, with remaining parts taken from reference TRBV28 and TRBJ1-1, reads DVKVTQSSRYLVKRTGEKVFLECVQDMDHENMFWYRQDPGLGLRLIYFSYDVKMKEKGDIPEGYSVSREKKERFSLILESASTNQTSMYLCASTLSGWNTEAFFGQGTRLTVV.

The sample holds a few counts of this clone. The chain carries TRBV6-8 and TRBJ2-4; maybe TRBD2 (6 bases). This CDR3 has 13 residues. V lost 5 bases to trimming and J lost 8 bases, with 13 bases between them. Germline CDR1 reads MNHGY; CDR2 reads SAAAGT. CDR3 region: CASSAGYDDIQYF. CDR3 nucleotide sequence: TGTGCCAGCAGTGCGGGGTACGATGACATTCAGTACTTC.

The table lists this clone with a few counts. This chain connects TRBV15 to TRBJ1-6; D not resolved. Trimming stripped 3 bases from V and 1 base from J, with 7 bases between. CDR1 and CDR2 (germline): LNHNV, YYDKDF (reference sequence). The CDR3 contains 15 residues. CDR3 coding DNA: TGTGCCACCAGCAGTCGGACGTCCTATAATTCACCCCTCCACTTT. Translation gives CATSSRTSYNSPLHF.

There are a few counts of this clone. V is TRBV30 and J is TRBJ1-2; D unresolved. Trimming cost V 7 bases and J 7 bases, with 16 bases left between them. The CDR3 sequence is 12 residues long. The germline gives CDR1 GTSNPN, CDR2 SVGIG (reference sequence). The CDR3 nucleotides read TGTGCCTCCCAACCCGGGGTCTCTGGCTACACCTTC. Amino acid sequence: CASQPGVSGYTF.

The chain recombines TRBV5-1 with TRBJ1-2; 9 bases line up with TRBD1. The CDR3 is 15 amino acids. Trimming removed 4 bases from V and 7 bases from J; junction bases left unmatched: 11. Germline lookup yields CDR1 SGHRS and CDR2 YFSETQ. The CDR3 here is CASSPDPGTGSGYTF. The CDR3, as DNA: TGCGCCAGCAGCCCTGACCCCGGGACAGGGAGTGGCTACACCTTC.

The gene calls are TRBV9 and TRBJ2-3, with TRBD2 identical over 9 bases. Germline V gene lookup returns CDR1 SGDLS and CDR2 YYNGEE. This CDR3 is built from 16 residues. With 0 bases clipped from V and 1 base from J, the junction kept 3 bases outside the gene matches. The CDR3 coding sequence is TGTGCCAGCAGCGTAGGTTTAGCGGGGGGCACAGATACGCAGTATTTT. Its translation: CASSVGLAGGTDTQYF.

Sample share makes this clone medium-sized. This chain connects TRBV11-3 to TRBJ2-1; D is perhaps TRBD1 (5 bases). Deletions cut 5 bases from V and 0 bases from J, with 11 bases between. CDR3 length: 15 residues. Germline V gene lookup returns CDR1 SGHNT and CDR2 YENEEA. DNA for the CDR3: TGTGCCAGCAGCCGGACACCCAGCTCCTACAATGAGCAGTTCTTC. This translates into CASSRTPSSYNEQFF.

The genes are TRBV5-1 and TRBJ1-4; no reliable D call. Germline CDR1 reads SGHRS; CDR2 reads YFSETQ. V was pared by 2 bases and J by 4 bases, with 12 bases between. This CDR3 comprises 15 residues. The DNA for the CDR3 is TGCGCCAGCAGCTTAGGTACGGGAGGTAATGAAAAACTGTTTTTT. Its protein product is CASSLGTGGNEKLFF.

The chain employs TRBV29-1 and TRBJ1-1, with 7 bases lining up with TRBD1. Per germline, CDR1 SQVTM and CDR2 ANQGSEA. V shed 3 bases and J 11 bases; nucleotides not matched to a gene: 12. The CDR3 length is 13 residues. The CDR3 DNA reads as TGCAGCGTTGAGACAGGGACGGTTACAGAGGCTTTCTTT. Its protein is CSVETGTVTEAFF.

This clone turned up a few times. The V gene is TRBV19, the J gene TRBJ2-2; D gene ambiguous. This CDR3 has 13 amino acids. Between the trimmed V and J ends, which lost 7 bases and 3 bases, there was a span of 9 bases. The germline gives CDR1 LNHDA, CDR2 SQIVND (reference sequence). This chain's CDR3 is CASIAGYTGELFF. The DNA for the CDR3 is TGTGCCAGTATTGCAGGTTACACCGGGGAGCTGTTTTTT.

The CDR3, as DNA: TGTGCCAGCACGCCAAGGGAAAGGGAGACCCAGTACTTC. Its protein is CASTPRERETQYF. V is TRBV6-8 and J is TRBJ2-5, with D uncertain. V lost 7 bases to trimming and J lost 5 bases, with 14 bases between them. The CDR3 totals 13 residues. Germline values: CDR1 MNHGY, CDR2 SAAAGT.

This clone was observed a few times. The rearrangement uses TRBV11-3 and TRBJ2-1, with TRBD1 identical over 7 bases. Germline CDR1 SGHNT, CDR2 YENEEA. The CDR3 totals 14 residues. J lost 5 bases, V lost 4 bases, and 5 bases had no gene match. The CDR3 DNA follows: TGTGCCAGCAGCTCAGTTGACAGGGACAATGAGCAGTTCTTC. Amino acid sequence: CASSSVDRDNEQFF.

There are a few counts of this clone. The rearrangement joins TRBV28 to TRBJ1-2; 7 bases line up with TRBD1. Trimming removed 4 bases from V and 3 bases from J; junction bases left unmatched: 11. The CDR3 has 16 residues. Germline CDR1 MDHEN, CDR2 SYDVKM. In nucleotides, the CDR3 is TGTGCCAGCAGTTCTGACAGGGCCCCCTCCTACTATGGCTACACCTTC. It is translated as CASSSDRAPSYYGYTF.

This clone counts as medium-sized. In DNA, the CDR3 is TGTGCCAGCAGTCTTAGTACATCCCAGAACACTGAAGCTTTCTTT. Its protein is CASSLSTSQNTEAFF. The chain links TRBV11-3 to TRBJ1-1; D remains ambiguous. V lost 6 bases and J 1 base, leaving 15 bases between the germline ends. This CDR3 region has 15 residues. CDR1 SGHNT and CDR2 YENEEA come from the germline V gene.

By share, this clone counts as medium-sized. The gene calls are TRBV11-3 and TRBJ2-6; D possibly corresponds to TRBD1 (5 bases). This CDR3 spans 16 amino acids. Trimming removed 7 bases from V and 4 bases from J, with 17 bases in between. Germline values: CDR1 SGHNT, CDR2 YENEEA. The CDR3, as DNA: TGTGCCAGCATCGAATGGGGCCTCTCCGGGGCCAACGTCCTGACTTTC. It translates to CASIEWGLSGANVLTF.

The chain is built from TRBV11-3 and TRBJ2-2; D is possibly TRBD2 (5 bases). CDR3 length: 14 residues. In germline, CDR1 is SGHNT, CDR2 YENEEA. V dropped 6 bases and J dropped 1 base, with 9 bases sitting between them. CDR3 loop: CASRTDWNTGELFF. The CDR3 DNA follows: TGTGCCAGCAGGACGGACTGGAACACCGGGGAGCTGTTTTTT.

By frequency in the sample, this clone is medium-sized (0.01 to 0.1%). This chain links TRBV9 with TRBJ1-1; D ambiguous. V was trimmed by 3 bases and J by 1 base, leaving 10 bases between them. The CDR3 loop spans 14 amino acids. The V gene's germline CDR1 is SGDLS and CDR2 YYNGEE. In nucleotides, the CDR3 is TGTGCCAGCAGCGGGAGAGGACGGAACACTGAAGCTTTCTTT. As protein: CASSGRGRNTEAFF.

This clone was seen a handful of times. V gene TRBV30 combines with J gene TRBJ2-2; the D gene is possibly TRBD2 (6 bases). The CDR3 has 14 residues. With 5 bases removed from V and 5 bases from J, the gap between germline ends came to 15 bases. The germline CDR1 and CDR2 sequences are GTSNPN and SVGIG (reference sequence). CDR3 loop: CAWVRRDRTGELFF. In DNA form, the CDR3 reads TGTGCCTGGGTACGGAGGGATCGGACCGGGGAGCTGTTTTTT.

The CDR3 sequence is CATSSYGNLEKDGYTF. In DNA, the CDR3 is TGTGCCACCAGCTCCTATGGGAACCTAGAGAAGGATGGCTACACCTTC. J is TRBJ1-2 and V is TRBV15; unclear D gene. The CDR3 runs 16 residues. Germline V CDR1 and CDR2: LNHNV, YYDKDF (reference sequence). Trimming left V 5 bases short and J 6 bases short, with 22 bases between.